One sample yielded the 10 T cell receptor beta chains listed below, sequenced in a study of glioma-infiltrating T cells after dendritic cell vaccination. The repertoire was sequenced with immunoSEQ multiplex PCR; TCRdb's copy has only in-frame clones and lacks some. The repertoire holds over 90,000 clones, 85% to 90% seen once, with roughly 2.9% in the top ten. This specimen consisted of blood, obtained before dendritic cell vaccination. The receptors come from a human donor with glioblastoma.

The chain uses TRBV7-9 and TRBJ1-5, with TRBD1 identical over 8 bases. Germline V gene sequence: CDR1 SEHNR, CDR2 FQNEAQ (reference sequence). The CDR3 is 15 amino acids. J was trimmed by 3 bases and V by 5 bases; bases with no gene match: 6. This CDR3 is CASSDGQGNNQPQHF. CDR3 DNA: TGTGCCAGCAGCGATGGACAGGGTAACAATCAGCCCCAGCATTTT.

The CDR3 is CASSATSGSNEQFF. CDR3 nucleotide sequence: TGCGCCAGCAGCGCCACTAGCGGGTCTAATGAGCAGTTCTTC. V usage is TRBV5-1 and J usage is TRBJ2-1; the match to TRBD2 covers 9 bases. V was clipped by 4 bases and J by 7 bases; unmatched bases: 6. The CDR3 length is 14 residues. CDR1 and CDR2 from the germline V gene are SGHRS and YFSETQ.

This chain connects TRBV2 to TRBJ2-7; 9 positions agree with TRBD2. Germline V gene lookup returns CDR1 SNHLY and CDR2 FYNNEI. The CDR3 has 16 residues. J was trimmed by 5 bases and V by 5 bases; bases with no gene match: 13. This chain's CDR3 is CASSLRIAGASHEQYF. In DNA form, the CDR3 reads TGTGCCAGCAGTCTTAGAATAGCGGGGGCGTCCCACGAGCAGTACTTC.

The chain carries TRBV9 and TRBJ2-2; D is possibly TRBD2 (6 bases). Per the germline V gene, CDR1 is SGDLS and CDR2 is YYNGEE. V lost 0 bases to trimming and J lost 5 bases, with 8 bases between them. The CDR3 totals 14 residues. The CDR3: CASSVGRGTGELFF. The CDR3 DNA is TGTGCCAGCAGCGTAGGTCGGGGGACCGGGGAGCTGTTTTTT.

This sequence joins TRBV5-4 and TRBJ2-7; D not certain. V lost 2 bases, J lost 3 bases, and 9 bases lay in between. The CDR3 has 13 amino acids. Germline lookup yields CDR1 SGHNT and CDR2 YYREEE (reference sequence). The CDR3: CASSFGQDYEQYF. The CDR3, as DNA: TGTGCCAGCAGCTTCGGTCAGGACTACGAGCAGTACTTC.

The V call is TRBV7-2, the J call TRBJ2-1; 10 positions agree with TRBD1. The CDR3 sequence is 14 residues long. Trimming at V came to 3 bases and at J to 6 bases, leaving 2 bases not matched to a gene. The germline CDR1 and CDR2 sequences are SGHTA and FQGNSA. CDR3 region: CASSFGTGVNEQFF. CDR3 in DNA: TGTGCCAGCAGCTTTGGGACAGGGGTCAATGAGCAGTTCTTC.

V and J are TRBV28 and TRBJ1-3; unclear D gene. V dropped 1 base and J dropped 1 base, with 8 bases sitting between them. The CDR3 is 15 amino acids. Germline V gene data show CDR1 as MDHEN and CDR2 as SYDVKM. The CDR3 is CASSLSGISGNTIYF. The CDR3 DNA reads TGTGCCAGCAGTTTATCAGGAATATCTGGAAACACCATATATTTT.

This chain links TRBV7-2 with TRBJ1-2; D possibly corresponds to TRBD1 (5 bases). Per the germline V gene, CDR1 is SGHTA and CDR2 is FQGNSA. The CDR3 covers 13 residues. Between the trimmed V and J ends, which lost 1 base and 7 bases, there was a span of 10 bases. Here the CDR3 DNA reads TGTGCCAGCAGCTTAGAATGGGGGGGTGGCTACACCTTC. This translates into CASSLEWGGGYTF.

The chain uses TRBV2 and TRBJ1-1; D call uncertain. The germline V gene encodes CDR1 SNHLY and CDR2 FYNNEI. The V and J ends lost 2 bases and 4 bases respectively, with 8 bases between them. The CDR3 length is 13 residues. The CDR3 reads CASSETQVTEAFF. The CDR3 nucleotides read TGTGCCAGCAGTGAAACCCAGGTCACTGAAGCTTTCTTT.

This chain links TRBV7-6 with TRBJ2-1, with D possibly being TRBD2 (6 bases). The germline gives CDR1 SGHVS, CDR2 FNYEAQ. Trimming removed 2 bases from V and 5 bases from J, with 16 bases in between. The CDR3 is 16 amino acids. As DNA, the CDR3 is TGTGCCAGCAGCTTACGGGACGGGACTCCTAACAATGAGCAGTTCTTC. This sequence encodes CASSLRDGTPNNEQFF.